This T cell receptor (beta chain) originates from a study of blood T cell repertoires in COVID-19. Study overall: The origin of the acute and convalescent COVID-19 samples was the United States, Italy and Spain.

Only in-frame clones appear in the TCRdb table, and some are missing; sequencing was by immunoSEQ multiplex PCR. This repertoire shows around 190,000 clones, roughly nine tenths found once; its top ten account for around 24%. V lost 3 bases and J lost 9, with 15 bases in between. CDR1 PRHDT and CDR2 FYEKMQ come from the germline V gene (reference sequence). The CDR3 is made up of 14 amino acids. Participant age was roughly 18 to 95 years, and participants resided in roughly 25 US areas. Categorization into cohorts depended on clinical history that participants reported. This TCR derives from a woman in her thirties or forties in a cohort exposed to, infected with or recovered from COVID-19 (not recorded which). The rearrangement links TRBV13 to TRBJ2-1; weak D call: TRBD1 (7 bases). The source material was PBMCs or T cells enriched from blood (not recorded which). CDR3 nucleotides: TGTGCCAGCAGCTTGGGACTCCAGGGGGGTGAGCAGTTCTTC. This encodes CASSLGLQGGEQFF. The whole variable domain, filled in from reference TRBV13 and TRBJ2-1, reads AAGVIQSPRHLIKEKRETATLKCYPIPRHDTVYWYQQGPGQDPQFLISFYEKMQSDKGSIPDRFSAQQFSDYHSELNMSSLELGDSALYFCASSLGLQGGEQFFGPGTRLTVL.